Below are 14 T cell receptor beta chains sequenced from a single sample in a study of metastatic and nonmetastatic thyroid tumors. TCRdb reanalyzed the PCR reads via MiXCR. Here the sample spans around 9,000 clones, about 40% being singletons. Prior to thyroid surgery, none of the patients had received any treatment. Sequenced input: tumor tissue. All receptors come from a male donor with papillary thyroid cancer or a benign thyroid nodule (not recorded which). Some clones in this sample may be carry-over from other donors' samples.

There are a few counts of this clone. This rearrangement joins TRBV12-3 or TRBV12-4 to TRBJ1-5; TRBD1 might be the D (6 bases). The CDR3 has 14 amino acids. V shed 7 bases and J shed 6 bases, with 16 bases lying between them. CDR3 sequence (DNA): TGTGCCAGCATTCTACAGGGATCTAGTCAGCCCCAGCATTTT. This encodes CASILQGSSQPQHF.

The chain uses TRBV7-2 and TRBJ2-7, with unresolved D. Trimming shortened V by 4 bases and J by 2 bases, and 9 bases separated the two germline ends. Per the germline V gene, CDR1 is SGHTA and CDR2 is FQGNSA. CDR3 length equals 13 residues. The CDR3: CASSSFHTYEQYF. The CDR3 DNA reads TGTGCCAGCAGCTCCTTTCACACCTACGAGCAGTACTTC.

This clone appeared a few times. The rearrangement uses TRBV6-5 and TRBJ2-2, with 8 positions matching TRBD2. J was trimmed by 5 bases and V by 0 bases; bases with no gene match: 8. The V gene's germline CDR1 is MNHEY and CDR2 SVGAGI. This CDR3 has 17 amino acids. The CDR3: CASSYSPLREGTGELFF. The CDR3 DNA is TGTGCCAGCAGTTACTCCCCTCTACGGGAGGGGACCGGGGAGCTGTTTTTT.

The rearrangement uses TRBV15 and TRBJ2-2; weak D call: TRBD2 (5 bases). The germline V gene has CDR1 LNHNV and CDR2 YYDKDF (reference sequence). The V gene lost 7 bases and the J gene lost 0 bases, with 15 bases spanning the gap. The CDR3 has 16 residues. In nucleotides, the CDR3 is TGTGCCACCAAGTTCTTAACGGACTCGAACACCGGGGAGCTGTTTTTT. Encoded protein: CATKFLTDSNTGELFF.

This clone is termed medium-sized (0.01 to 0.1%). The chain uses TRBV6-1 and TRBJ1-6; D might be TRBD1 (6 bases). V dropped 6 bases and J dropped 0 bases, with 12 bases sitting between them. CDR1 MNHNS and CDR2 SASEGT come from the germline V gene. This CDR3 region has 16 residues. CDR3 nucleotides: TGTGCCAGCAGCAGGGACAAGAGCTCCTATAATTCACCCCTCCACTTT. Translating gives CASSRDKSSYNSPLHF.

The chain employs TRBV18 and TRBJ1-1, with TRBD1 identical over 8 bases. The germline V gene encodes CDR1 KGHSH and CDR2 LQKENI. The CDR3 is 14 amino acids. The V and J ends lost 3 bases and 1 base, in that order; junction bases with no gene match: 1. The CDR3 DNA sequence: TGTGCCAGCTCACCGGGACAGGAGAACACTGAAGCTTTCTTT. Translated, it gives CASSPGQENTEAFF. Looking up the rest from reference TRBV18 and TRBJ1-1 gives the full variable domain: NAGVMQNPRHLVRRRGQEARLRCSPMKGHSHVYWYRQLPEEGLKFMVYLQKENIIDESGMPKERFSAEFPKEGPSILRIQQVVRGDSAAYFCASSPGQENTEAFFGQGTRLTVV.

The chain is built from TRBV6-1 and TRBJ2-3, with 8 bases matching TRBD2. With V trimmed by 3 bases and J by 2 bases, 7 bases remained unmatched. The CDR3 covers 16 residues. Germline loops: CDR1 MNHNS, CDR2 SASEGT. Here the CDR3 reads CASSDPRRGATDTQYF. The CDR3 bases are TGTGCCAGCAGTGACCCTCGGCGGGGGGCCACAGATACGCAGTATTTT.

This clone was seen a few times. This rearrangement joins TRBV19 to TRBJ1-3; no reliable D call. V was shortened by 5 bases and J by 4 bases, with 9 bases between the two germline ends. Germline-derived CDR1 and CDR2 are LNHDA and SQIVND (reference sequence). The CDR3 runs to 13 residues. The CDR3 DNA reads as TGTGCCAGTAGTCCCCTCTCCGGAAACACCATATATTTT. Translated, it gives CASSPLSGNTIYF.

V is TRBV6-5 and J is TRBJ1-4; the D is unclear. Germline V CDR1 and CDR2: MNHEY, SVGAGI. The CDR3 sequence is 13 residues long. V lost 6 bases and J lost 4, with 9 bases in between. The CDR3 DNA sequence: TGTGCCAGCAGCCGGGAGCTTAATGAAAAACTGTTTTTT. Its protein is CASSRELNEKLFF.

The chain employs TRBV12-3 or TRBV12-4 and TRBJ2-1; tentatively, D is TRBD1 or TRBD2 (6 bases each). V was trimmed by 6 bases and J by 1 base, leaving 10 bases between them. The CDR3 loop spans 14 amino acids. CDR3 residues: CASSRGTSYNEQFF. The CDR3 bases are TGTGCCAGCAGCCGGGGGACATCCTACAATGAGCAGTTCTTC.

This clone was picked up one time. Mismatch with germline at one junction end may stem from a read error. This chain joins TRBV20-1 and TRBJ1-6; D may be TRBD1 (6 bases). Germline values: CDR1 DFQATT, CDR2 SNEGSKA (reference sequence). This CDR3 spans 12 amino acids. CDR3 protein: CSASDRTYEQHF. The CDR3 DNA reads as TGCAGTGCTAGCGACAGGACCTACGAGCAGCACTTC.

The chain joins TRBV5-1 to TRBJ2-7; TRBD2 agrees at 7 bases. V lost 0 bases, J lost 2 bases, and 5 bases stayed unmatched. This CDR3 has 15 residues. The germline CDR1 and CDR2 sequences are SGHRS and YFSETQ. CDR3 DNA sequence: TGCGCCAGCAGCTTGGCCAGCGGGATTGCCTACGAGCAGTACTTC. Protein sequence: CASSLASGIAYEQYF.

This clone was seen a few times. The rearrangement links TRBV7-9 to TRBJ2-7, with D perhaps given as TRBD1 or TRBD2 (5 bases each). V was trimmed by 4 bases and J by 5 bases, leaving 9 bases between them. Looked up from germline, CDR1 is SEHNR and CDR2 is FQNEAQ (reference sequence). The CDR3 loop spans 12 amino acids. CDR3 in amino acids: CASSSGSHEQYF. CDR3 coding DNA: TGTGCCAGCAGCTCAGGGAGCCACGAGCAGTACTTC.

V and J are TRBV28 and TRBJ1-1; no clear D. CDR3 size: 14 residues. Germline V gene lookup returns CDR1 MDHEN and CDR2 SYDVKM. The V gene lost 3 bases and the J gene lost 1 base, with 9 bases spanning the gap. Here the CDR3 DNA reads TGTGCCAGCAGTTTCGCACTTCCGAACACTGAAGCTTTCTTT. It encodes CASSFALPNTEAFF.